The 22 T cell receptor beta chains given below trace back to one sample, sequenced in a study of T cell repertoires in cytomegalovirus infection. Their antigen targets remain unknown. TCRdb called the reads again in MiXCR, with one record for every CDR3 protein. The sample has approximately 990,000 distinct CDR3 sequences, approximately 33% seen once; the top ten hold around an eighth. The sample consisted of cultured CD8+ T cells from PBMCs, taken from culture after CMV antigen stimulation. These receptors were obtained from a human donor in good health (CMV status not recorded). Some clones in this sample may be carry-over from other donors' samples.

This chain connects TRBV5-4 to TRBJ2-2, with 10 bases identical to TRBD1. V gave up 4 bases and J gave up 3 bases; unmatched junction bases: 6. The V gene's germline CDR1 is SGHNT and CDR2 YYREEE (reference sequence). The CDR3 covers 16 residues. The CDR3 spells CASSDRQGAYTGELFF. The CDR3 region has the DNA TGTGCCAGCAGCGATCGACAGGGGGCCTACACCGGGGAGCTGTTTTTT.

This clonotype was counted between two and nine times. This chain connects TRBV7-9 to TRBJ1-1, with TRBD1 as a possible D gene (5 bases). The CDR3 sequence is 13 residues long. In germline, CDR1 is SEHNR, CDR2 FQNEAQ (reference sequence). Trimming removed 7 bases from V and 6 bases from J, with 15 bases in between. The CDR3 DNA sequence: TGTGCCAGCAACTCCGGGGGGGGAGCTGAAGCTTTCTTT. This translates into CASNSGGGAEAFF.

As regards this clonotype: With a much larger clone just one base away, this may be a read error. This sequence joins TRBV27 and TRBJ1-5, with unresolved D. Trimming removed 0 bases at V and 0 bases at J, with 6 bases between. CDR3 size: 15 residues. The V gene's germline CDR1 is MNHEY and CDR2 SMNVEV (reference sequence). The CDR3 here is CASSLSNGSNQPQHF. The CDR3 DNA is TGTGCCAGCAGTTTATCGAACGGTAGCAATCAGCCCCAGCATTTT.

This chain connects TRBV7-6 to TRBJ1-4; D remains ambiguous. This CDR3 has 23 residues. Germline lookup yields CDR1 SGHVS and CDR2 FNYEAQ. V lost 1 base, J lost 2 bases, and 32 bases lay in between. The CDR3 nucleotides are TGTGCCAGCAGCTTAGGTTACGACGACGGGGAGCACCGTATAGATTCGACTAATGAAAAACTGTTTTTT. Translated: CASSLGYDDGEHRIDSTNEKLFF.

This clonotype was detected a few times. The chain carries TRBV7-9 and TRBJ1-1; tentative D call: TRBD1 (5 bases). CDR1 and CDR2 (germline): SEHNR, FQNEAQ (reference sequence). CDR3 length: 13 amino acids. V was cut by 6 bases and J by 4 bases, with 12 bases left in between. CDR3 coding DNA: TGTGCCAGCAGGTCTGGTGGGGGCACTGAAGCTTTCTTT. This gives the protein CASRSGGGTEAFF.

The rearrangement links TRBV19 to TRBJ2-2; 8 nucleotides align to TRBD1. CDR3 size: 15 residues. CDR1 is LNHDA and CDR2 is SQIVND in the germline V gene (reference sequence). The V segment lost 8 bases and the J segment 1 base; nucleotides outside the gene matches: 6. The DNA for the CDR3 is TGTGCCAGTGGCCCCGGACAGGGGAACACCGGGGAGCTGTTTTTT. This translates into CASGPGQGNTGELFF. Filled out from reference TRBV19 and TRBJ2-2, the complete variable domain reads DGGITQSPKYLFRKEGQNVTLSCEQNLNHDAMYWYRQDPGQGLRLIYYSQIVNDFQKGDIAEGYSVSREKKESFPLTVTSAQKNPTAFYLCASGPGQGNTGELFFGEGSRLTVL.

The rearrangement joins TRBV6-2 or TRBV6-3 to TRBJ1-5, with 10 bases fitting TRBD1. The CDR3 sequence is 15 residues long. Germline CDR1 reads MNHEY; CDR2 reads SVGEGT. Trimming cost V 5 bases and J 7 bases; bases outside gene matches: 8. In DNA, the CDR3 is TGTGCCAGCAGTATAGATGACAGGGGGCACCAGCCCCAGCATTTT. Its protein product is CASSIDDRGHQPQHF.

This clonotype came up a few times. The J gene is TRBJ2-3, the V gene TRBV2, with 7 bases lining up with TRBD1. The ends lost 5 bases at V and 3 bases at J; junction bases unmatched: 8. The length of the CDR3 is 15 residues. Germline V CDR1 and CDR2: SNHLY, FYNNEI. The CDR3 DNA follows: TGTGCCAGCAGTCTTGAGGGGGCGGATACAGATACGCAGTATTTT. Translation gives CASSLEGADTDTQYF.

This clonotype was observed a few times. The V gene is TRBV7-6, the J gene TRBJ2-2; D might be TRBD1 (6 bases). Germline-derived CDR1 and CDR2 are SGHVS and FNYEAQ. This CDR3 spans 15 amino acids. V shed 4 bases and J shed 3 bases, with 12 bases lying between them. CDR3 sequence (DNA): TGTGCCAGCAGCTCCAGGGGATTGGACACCGGGGAGCTGTTTTTT. Amino acids: CASSSRGLDTGELFF.

This clonotype was found a few times. The chain employs TRBV6-6 and TRBJ1-2; 7 bases map to TRBD1. V shed 1 base and J 8 bases; nucleotides not matched to a gene: 10. Looked up from germline, CDR1 is MNHNY and CDR2 is SVGAGI (reference sequence). This CDR3 is 15 amino acids long. Here the CDR3 reads CASSYLPTGAMGYTF. CDR3 coding DNA: TGTGCCAGCAGTTACTTGCCTACAGGGGCGATGGGCTACACCTTC.

The chain uses TRBV28 and TRBJ1-1; D might be TRBD1 (5 bases). Trimming shortened V by 2 bases and J by 4 bases, and 14 bases separated the two germline ends. The V gene's germline CDR1 is MDHEN and CDR2 SYDVKM. The CDR3 has 15 amino acids. As DNA, the CDR3 is TGTGCCAGCAGTTTACCCAGGGAAAGTAGCACTGAAGCTTTCTTT. Amino acids: CASSLPRESSTEAFF.

This clonotype has just a few counts. The J gene is TRBJ1-2, the V gene TRBV12-3 or TRBV12-4, with D possibly TRBD1 on 6 matching bases. The CDR3 has 14 residues. The V end was cut by 0 bases, the J end by 6 bases, with 11 bases between. CDR3 in amino acids: CASSLAPRGHGYTF. The DNA for the CDR3 is TGTGCCAGCAGTTTAGCGCCCAGGGGTCATGGCTACACCTTC.

This clonotype was found a few times. This chain connects TRBV2 to TRBJ1-5, with D unresolved. The V and J ends lost 5 bases and 7 bases respectively, with 15 bases between them. The CDR3 sequence is 14 residues long. Germline V CDR1 and CDR2: SNHLY, FYNNEI. The CDR3, as DNA: TGTGCCAGCAGTACGGACGGAGAGGACCAGCCCCAGCATTTT. Its protein product is CASSTDGEDQPQHF.

The rearrangement links TRBV25-1 to TRBJ2-5; no reliable D call. Looked up from germline, CDR1 is MGHDK and CDR2 is SYGVNS. The CDR3 covers 17 residues. V gave up 7 bases and J gave up 2 bases, with 23 bases separating them. The CDR3: CASMHSGSLGTQETQYF. The CDR3 region has the DNA TGTGCCAGCATGCACTCCGGGTCGTTGGGAACTCAAGAGACCCAGTACTTC.

This clonotype was picked up many times. The rearrangement links TRBV12-3 or TRBV12-4 to TRBJ1-1, with unresolved D. The germline V and J ends were trimmed by 6 bases and 1 base, with 3 bases remaining between them. The CDR3 length is 11 residues. The DNA of the CDR3 is TGTGCCAGCAGCCCGAACACTGAAGCTTTCTTT. It specifies CASSPNTEAFF.

This clonotype was counted many times. This chain links TRBV10-3 with TRBJ2-1; D tentatively reads TRBD1 or TRBD2 (5 bases each). Trimming shortened V by 3 bases and J by 0 bases, and 24 bases separated the two germline ends. The CDR3 has 20 amino acids. Germline-derived CDR1 and CDR2 are ENHRY and SYGVKD. The CDR3: CAISDGTVYPFSLSYNEQFF. The DNA of the CDR3 is TGTGCCATCAGTGATGGGACCGTGTACCCCTTCTCCCTCTCCTACAATGAGCAGTTCTTC.

This sequence joins TRBV7-3 and TRBJ2-1; 8 bases map to TRBD2. Germline values: CDR1 SGHTA, CDR2 FQGTGA. The CDR3 extends over 14 amino acids. Unmatched junction bases numbered 3, after V lost 5 bases and J lost 3 bases. DNA of the CDR3: TGTGCCAGCAGCCCCGGGAGGGGCTACAATGAGCAGTTCTTC. It is translated as CASSPGRGYNEQFF.

The chain combines TRBV7-6 with TRBJ2-3, with 12 bases matching TRBD1. The CDR3 covers 16 residues. The V gene's germline CDR1 is SGHVS and CDR2 FNYEAQ. The junction had 7 bases not matched to a gene; V was cut back by 5 bases and J by 4 bases. The CDR3, as DNA: TGTGCCAGCAGCGGGGACAGGGGGCGTTGGTCAGATACGCAGTATTTT. It is translated as CASSGDRGRWSDTQYF.

This clonotype was counted a few times. V is TRBV6-2 or TRBV6-3 and J is TRBJ2-2; D remains ambiguous. V was shortened by 2 bases and J by 4 bases, with 5 bases between the two germline ends. The germline V gene has CDR1 MNHEY and CDR2 SVGEGT. This CDR3 region has 13 residues. CDR3 residues: CASSYAITGELFF. The DNA of the CDR3 is TGTGCCAGCAGTTACGCAATCACCGGGGAGCTGTTTTTT.

This clonotype showed up just a few times. The gene calls are TRBV13 and TRBJ2-7; D is unresolved. Trimming pared 2 bases from V and 5 bases from J, leaving 7 bases between. The V gene's germline CDR1 is PRHDT and CDR2 FYEKMQ (reference sequence). The CDR3 spans 12 residues. The CDR3 sequence: CASSLSRNEQYV. The DNA for the CDR3 is TGTGCCAGCAGCTTAAGTAGAAACGAGCAGTACGTC.

This clonotype was counted a single time. The J gene is TRBJ2-3, the V gene TRBV7-8, with D perhaps TRBD2 (5 bases). Germline CDR1 SGHVS, CDR2 FQNEAQ. The CDR3 extends over 19 amino acids. Between the trimmed V and J ends, which lost 5 bases and 0 bases, there was a span of 24 bases. The DNA for the CDR3 is TGTGCCAGCAGCCGTTCCCTCCTGCCGCGGGCAGATAGCACAGATACGCAGTATTTT. Translating gives CASSRSLLPRADSTDTQYF.

This clonotype was picked up a small number of times. The chain combines TRBV19 with TRBJ2-3; D possibly corresponds to TRBD2 (6 bases). Germline CDR1 is LNHDA and CDR2 is SQIVND (reference sequence). CDR3 length: 14 residues. V lost 5 bases and J lost 2, with 11 bases in between. The CDR3 loop reads CASSLAYHTDTQYF. DNA of the CDR3: TGTGCCAGTAGTCTAGCGTACCACACAGATACGCAGTATTTT. Filled out from reference TRBV19 and TRBJ2-3, the complete variable domain reads DGGITQSPKYLFRKEGQNVTLSCEQNLNHDAMYWYRQDPGQGLRLIYYSQIVNDFQKGDIAEGYSVSREKKESFPLTVTSAQKNPTAFYLCASSLAYHTDTQYFGPGTRLTVL.